This T cell receptor beta chain was retrieved from a study of regulatory T cells in long-lasting Graves disease (dated by TCRdb to the early 2020s). In the study overall: In the newly diagnosed Graves' disease group, patients had been taking antithyroid drugs for less than 3 months. Persistent Graves' disease patients were compared with newly diagnosed Graves' disease patients by peripheral blood TCR sequencing and RNA sequencing. The study was registered as a clinical trial and conducted in China. A total of around 35 samples were covered by TCR sequencing, comprising some 13 persistent and around 20 newly diagnosed Graves' disease patients.

Notes on this clonotype: The antigen this receptor binds is unknown. No base qualities exist here, and no much larger clone lies one base off it.

In light of the paper, this sample's time point label describes: newly diagnosed GD, antithyroid drugs for less than 3 months. RNA was extracted from PBMCs in TRIzol for both TCR sequencing and RNA sequencing. Graves' disease was diagnosed according to American Thyroid Association guidelines. Patients were recruited from an endocrinology department in Xi'an, China. From each patient, about 8.9 milliliters of peripheral blood was collected into an EDTA anticoagulant tube. PBMCs were isolated by Ficoll Paque Plus density gradient separation without further T cell sorting. An Agilent 2100 Bioanalyzer and agarose gel were used to check RNA quality, while a NanoDrop 2000 measured RNA concentration. The research as a whole found: The authors acknowledged the small sample size as a limitation that may reduce accuracy. Persistent disease showed preferential use of TRBV28, TRBJ1-2 and TRBJ2-5, whereas newly diagnosed disease favored TRBV20-1 and TRBJ2-1. More public clonotypes were shared among persistent patients (roughly 2,900) than among newly diagnosed patients (over 900). Only the TCR beta chain was sequenced and analyzed. Only peripheral blood was studied, because thyroid tissue, the primary lesion, was inaccessible. Compared with newly diagnosed patients, persistent Graves' disease patients had lower TCR Shannon entropy and fewer highly expanded clones, which suggests clonal expansion.

Receptor amplification or capture employed multiplex PCR. Sequencing relied on an Illumina HiSeq 4000. TCR beta libraries were built with iRepertoire HTBI primers and Arm-PCR amplification of CDR3 regions. Before sequencing, the PCR products underwent gel purification. The paper's data handling went like this. A total of roughly 67 TRBV and 14 TRBJ segments were identified across samples and were used for gene usage analysis of CDR3 amino acid clonotypes. Filtered high-quality paired reads were merged into contigs using COPE and FqMerger. BLAST was used to align contigs to IMGT TRBV, TRBD and TRBJ reference genes, with CDR3 defined following IMGT. Any clonotype with a frequency above 0.1% was classified as a highly expanded clone. Shannon entropy was used to measure repertoire diversity, and the Gini coefficient was used to measure V-J evenness. Public clonotypes were defined as clonotypes shared by more than one individual. TCRdb reran the public reads through fastp at Q25 and MiXCR, keeping productive beta chains. Every distinct CDR3 protein forms one entry, paired with its most common genes and DNA. What appears here as the V and J calls and clone size reflects TCRdb's work, not the paper's. The sample table shows about 530,000 distinct CDR3 sequences, and about 16% are seen once. The ten largest clones take up 20% to 30% of the sample.

V gives up 4 bases and J gives up 1 base, and the segment between their germline ends measures 14 bases. There are 15 amino acids in the CDR3, from cysteine to phenylalanine inclusive. CDR3 DNA only is kept here, 45 bases in frame from base 1. CDR1 and CDR2 were assigned from the germline V gene (reference sequence) as SGHNT and YYREEE. These sequences were also reported in another study, on T cells in Graves' hyperthyroidism and ophthalmopathy. Reported in the second study: Graves' hyperthyroidism was defined as stable when no progression to ophthalmopathy occurred over 18 months of follow-up. Hyperthyroidism patients were newly diagnosed, had a disease duration of under 2 months, and were aged 18 to 65 years. Patients with uncontrolled infections, other autoimmune diseases, pregnancy or lactation were excluded. Diagnoses were established on the basis of clinical symptoms, serum thyroxine and TRAb, thyroid ultrasound, and orbital computed tomography. The first round of RT-PCR for the TCR CDR3 was performed with the HTBI primer set and the Qiagen OneStep RT-PCR kit. Blood samples also contained most of the expanded thyroid clonotypes (frequency above 0.001), which suggests that blood repertoires may reflect thyroid immune responses. Ophthalmopathy was separated from stable hyperthyroidism by a 13 V-J signature model, with about 88% sensitivity and around 81% specificity obtained in cross-validation and 80%/75% obtained in testing. During validation, the model predicted progression to ophthalmopathy a median of around 6 months ahead of onset, with almost 71% sensitivity and less than 85% specificity. To identify TCR V-J signatures that set the groups apart, the researchers used a discovery cohort of 95 to 100 patients, made up of under 45 with Graves' ophthalmopathy and around 58 with stable Graves' hyperthyroidism. An independent validation cohort of about 19 hyperthyroidism patients and 17 patients who later progressed to ophthalmopathy tested prospective prediction of ophthalmopathy. The 95 to 100 discovery patients were randomly divided into training and test sets at a 7:3 ratio. In addition, the study compared T-cell repertoires in thyroid tissue and in blood from over 5 Graves' hyperthyroidism patients. After blood sampling, hyperthyroidism patients were treated with methimazole at a starting dose of 30 mg daily, and ophthalmopathy patients were treated with high-dose intravenous methylprednisolone. The libraries were constructed in a second round of multiplex PCR and then size-selected and purified. Paired-end sequencing of the libraries was performed with 100 bp reads on an Illumina HiSeq2000. Raw data were processed with SOAPnuke, discarding reads with adapters, uncalled bases, mean Phred below 15, or no exact constant-primer or identifier match. COPE v1.2.5 was used to merge the high-quality paired reads, and each unique nucleotide sequence was defined as a clonotype. Clonotypes were aligned to IMGT TRBV, TRBD and TRBJ reference segments using MiTCR v1.1. Analysis was restricted to V-J combinations with a frequency above 0.0001, which covered 99.2% of repertoires. The TCS score was defined as F50 (clonal expansion) divided by E x V (chaos), with BLOSUM62-based TCRdist calculated between CDR3 peptides within each V-J. Welch's t-statistics and random forest reduced roughly 530 V-J features to 10 to 15, which were used in a naive Bayes classifier (R e1071). No statistical method was used to set the sample size in advance, and investigators knew the group allocation. The paper describes TCR Vbeta CDR3 sequencing of some 130 peripheral blood samples, made up of roughly 40 ophthalmopathy patients, some 76 hyperthyroidism patients and roughly 17 progressor patients.

Here the chain combines TRBV5-4 and TRBJ1-1; a confident D gene designation cannot be given. Sample: peripheral blood mononuclear cells (PBMCs), taken at new diagnosis, from a patient treated with antithyroid drugs. This clonotype was obtained from a woman in her forties or fifties with Graves disease. Donor details come from another sample of the same person, matched by shared clones. The CDR3 corresponds to CASSPPATGNTEAFF. The nucleotide sequence reads TGTGCCAGCAGCCCTCCCGCGACGGGGAACACTGAAGCTTTCTTT.